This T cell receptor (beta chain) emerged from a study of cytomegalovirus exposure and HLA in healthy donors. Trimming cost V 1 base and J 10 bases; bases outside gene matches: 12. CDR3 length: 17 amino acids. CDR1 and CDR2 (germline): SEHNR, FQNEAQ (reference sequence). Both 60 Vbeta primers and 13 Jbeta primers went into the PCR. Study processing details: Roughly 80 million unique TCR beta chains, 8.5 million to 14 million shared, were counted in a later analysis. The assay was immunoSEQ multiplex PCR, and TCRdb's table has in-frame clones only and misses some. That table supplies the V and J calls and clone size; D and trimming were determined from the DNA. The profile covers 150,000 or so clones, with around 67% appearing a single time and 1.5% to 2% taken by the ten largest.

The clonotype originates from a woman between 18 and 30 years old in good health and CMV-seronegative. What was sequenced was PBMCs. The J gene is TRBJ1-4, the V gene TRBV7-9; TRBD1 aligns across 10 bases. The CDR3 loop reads CASSLGGQGPSRGKLFF. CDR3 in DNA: TGTGCCAGCAGCTTAGGGGGACAGGGGCCTTCAAGGGGAAAACTGTTTTTT.